The 25 T cell receptor beta chains presented below share a single source sample, sequenced in a study of T cells in localized non-small cell lung cancer. Repertoires were generated with immunoSEQ multiplex PCR, while TCRdb's copy carries only in-frame clones and drops some. This sample has approximately 2,500 clones; less than 25% occur once, and the top ten carry about 10%. The source was normal lung tissue next to the tumor, collected before any cancer treatment. Receptors were obtained from a woman aged 40-70 years with stage I lung adenocarcinoma.

The chain has TRBV30 and TRBJ2-5; 13 positions agree with TRBD2. CDR1 is GTSNPN and CDR2 is SVGIG in the germline V gene (reference sequence). The V gene end was trimmed by 2 bases and the J gene end by 8 bases; junction bases not matched to a gene: 5. The CDR3 runs 14 residues. This CDR3 reads CAWSFGLAGATQYF. The CDR3 coding sequence is TGTGCCTGGAGTTTCGGACTAGCGGGGGCCACCCAGTACTTC.

This clone was seen a few times. The V and J genes are TRBV7-8 and TRBJ1-5; D possibly corresponds to TRBD1 (5 bases). The CDR3 sequence is 16 residues long. The V gene lost 5 bases and the J gene lost 6 bases, with 20 bases spanning the gap. Germline V gives CDR1 SGHVS, CDR2 FQNEAQ. The CDR3 loop is CASSISDVGRGQPQHF. The CDR3 DNA sequence: TGTGCCAGCAGCATATCAGACGTCGGAAGGGGTCAGCCCCAGCATTTT.

In its sample, this clone ranks as large. The chain has TRBV11-3 and TRBJ1-1; D perhaps matches TRBD1 (6 bases). The V gene lost 6 bases and the J gene lost 4 bases, with 15 bases spanning the gap. The CDR3 contains 14 residues. Germline V CDR1 and CDR2: SGHNT, YENEEA. Here the CDR3 reads CASRRGGLGTEAFF. In DNA, the CDR3 is TGTGCCAGCAGGAGGGGGGGGCTGGGCACTGAAGCTTTCTTT.

For the CDR3, the DNA is TGTGCCAGCAGCAAGATACAGGTGAACACCGGGGAGCTGTTTTTT. Its translation: CASSKIQVNTGELFF. The V gene is TRBV11-3, the J gene TRBJ2-2; TRBD1 is a possible D gene (5 bases). Germline V gives CDR1 SGHNT, CDR2 YENEEA. The length of the CDR3 is 15 residues. V lost 5 bases to trimming and J lost 1 base, with 11 bases between them.

This clone was picked up a small number of times. V gene TRBV19 combines with J gene TRBJ2-2; a possible D gene is TRBD1 (6 bases). The CDR3 extends over 15 amino acids. Per the germline V gene, CDR1 is LNHDA and CDR2 is SQIVND (reference sequence). V lost 5 bases and J lost 4, with 14 bases in between. The CDR3 sequence: CASSSKDRFTGELFF. In DNA form, the CDR3 reads TGTGCCAGTAGTTCCAAAGACAGGTTCACCGGGGAGCTGTTTTTT.

Within the sample, this clone is large. The chain uses TRBV9 and TRBJ2-3; 11 nucleotides align to TRBD2. Per the germline V gene, CDR1 is SGDLS and CDR2 is YYNGEE. The V and J ends lost 6 bases and 4 bases, in that order; junction bases with no gene match: 7. CDR3 length: 15 residues. DNA for the CDR3: TGTGCCAGCATGTTAGCGGGAGGGCGATCAGATACGCAGTATTTT. This sequence encodes CASMLAGGRSDTQYF. Together with reference TRBV9 and TRBJ2-3, the CDR3 gives the full variable domain: DSGVTQTPKHLITATGQRVTLRCSPRSGDLSVYWYQQSLDQGLQFLIQYYNGEERAKGNILERFSAQQFPDLHSELNLSSLELGDSALYFCASMLAGGRSDTQYFGPGTRLTVL.

By sample fraction, this clone is medium-sized. V gene TRBV11-3 combines with J gene TRBJ2-2; D is unresolved. Germline CDR1 and CDR2: SGHNT and YENEEA. This CDR3 has 14 amino acids. V was cut by 3 bases and J by 2 bases, with 7 bases left in between. Here the CDR3 DNA reads TGTGCCAGCAGCTTGGTGTACAACACCGGGGAGCTGTTTTTT. Translating it yields CASSLVYNTGELFF. Based on the CDR3 plus reference TRBV11-3 and TRBJ2-2, the full variable domain is EAGVVQSPRYKIIEKKQPVAFWCNPISGHNTLYWYLQNLGQGPELLIRYENEEAVDDSQLPKDRFSAERLKGVDSTLKIQPAELGDSAVYLCASSLVYNTGELFFGEGSRLTVL.

This chain connects TRBV19 to TRBJ1-2; weak D call: TRBD1 (5 bases). Trimming pared 1 base from V and 6 bases from J, leaving 9 bases between. The germline CDR1 and CDR2 sequences are LNHDA and SQIVND (reference sequence). The length of the CDR3 is 13 residues. CDR3 residues: CASSIATGDGYTF. The CDR3 DNA reads as TGTGCCAGTAGTATAGCGACGGGGGATGGCTACACCTTC. The full variable domain, in which reference TRBV19 and TRBJ1-2 provide the parts outside the CDR3, is DGGITQSPKYLFRKEGQNVTLSCEQNLNHDAMYWYRQDPGQGLRLIYYSQIVNDFQKGDIAEGYSVSREKKESFPLTVTSAQKNPTAFYLCASSIATGDGYTFGSGTRLTVV.

This clone was counted between two and nine times. For the CDR3, the DNA is TGTGCCAGCAGTGACCTCGCAACTAATGAAAAACTGTTTTTT. Translating it yields CASSDLATNEKLFF. The V call is TRBV28, the J call TRBJ1-4; unclear D gene. Germline assignment: CDR1 MDHEN and CDR2 SYDVKM. Trimming took off 5 bases at V and 0 bases at J, with 7 bases between the two ends. The CDR3 loop spans 14 amino acids.

This CDR3 reads CASSSESFNTEAFF. CDR3 DNA: TGTGCCAGCAGCTCTGAGAGCTTCAACACTGAAGCTTTCTTT. V usage is TRBV11-3 and J usage is TRBJ1-1; D is uncertain. V gave up 4 bases and J gave up 2 bases, with 11 bases separating them. Looked up from germline, CDR1 is SGHNT and CDR2 is YENEEA. The CDR3 loop spans 14 amino acids.

This clone was detected only a few times. V and J are TRBV5-1 and TRBJ1-1; a possible D gene is TRBD1 (5 bases). V was clipped by 3 bases and J by 2 bases, with 11 bases between them. There are 14 residues in the CDR3. The germline V gene encodes CDR1 SGHRS and CDR2 YFSETQ. The CDR3 region is CASSYGTGNTEAFF. The CDR3 DNA reads TGCGCCAGCAGCTATGGTACAGGAAACACTGAAGCTTTCTTT.

This clone has a handful of counts. This chain uses TRBV19 with TRBJ2-7, with 10 bases identical to TRBD2. Trimming at V came to 6 bases and at J to 2 bases, leaving 7 bases not matched to a gene. This CDR3 region has 15 residues. Germline lookup yields CDR1 LNHDA and CDR2 SQIVND (reference sequence). The CDR3 bases are TGTGCCAGTAGGCCGGGACTAGCGATACCCTACGAGCAGTACTTC. It is translated as CASRPGLAIPYEQYF. Supplemented by reference TRBV19 and TRBJ2-7, the full variable domain reads DGGITQSPKYLFRKEGQNVTLSCEQNLNHDAMYWYRQDPGQGLRLIYYSQIVNDFQKGDIAEGYSVSREKKESFPLTVTSAQKNPTAFYLCASRPGLAIPYEQYFGPGTRLTVT.

The chain links TRBV5-1 to TRBJ1-4; D is perhaps TRBD1 (5 bases). Trimming removed 2 bases from V and 3 bases from J, with 14 bases in between. The CDR3 sequence is 16 residues long. Per germline, CDR1 SGHRS and CDR2 YFSETQ. The CDR3 sequence: CASSFRGDGSNEKLFF. CDR3 DNA: TGCGCCAGCAGCTTCAGAGGGGACGGGTCTAATGAAAAACTGTTTTTT.

This clone qualifies as large. The chain has TRBV11-3 and TRBJ1-1, with 8 bases fitting TRBD1. Germline assignment: CDR1 SGHNT and CDR2 YENEEA. The CDR3 has 14 amino acids. V trimming: 4 bases; J trimming: 5 bases; junction bases outside the gene matches: 6. CDR3: CASSYTGGKTEAFF. Here the CDR3 DNA reads TGTGCCAGCAGCTATACAGGGGGTAAGACTGAAGCTTTCTTT.

The V call is TRBV19, the J call TRBJ2-6; 9 bases match TRBD1. The junction had 7 bases not matched to a gene; V was cut back by 5 bases and J by 2 bases. The CDR3 consists of 17 residues. Germline CDR1 and CDR2: LNHDA and SQIVND (reference sequence). This CDR3 is CASSRYGQGTGANVLTF. The CDR3 DNA reads as TGTGCCAGTAGTCGATACGGACAGGGGACTGGGGCCAACGTCCTGACTTTC.

The table lists this clone with a count of one. One end of the junction is discordant with germline, which a read error may explain. The gene calls are TRBV29-1 and TRBJ2-1, with 10 bases that match TRBD2. CDR3 length: 12 amino acids. The germline gives CDR1 SQVTM, CDR2 ANQGSEA. The CDR3 DNA reads as TGCAGCGTTGAATACCTAGCGGGAGTCCCAGTCTTC. Translating it yields CSVEYLAGVPVF.

This clone was seen more than once but under ten times. J is TRBJ2-2 and V is TRBV6-8; TRBD2 agrees at 12 bases. Germline V gives CDR1 MNHGY, CDR2 SAAAGT. Losses at the gene ends were 2 bases for V and 6 bases for J; bases not matched to a gene: 4. CDR3 length equals 16 residues. This CDR3 reads CASSYLTSGRPGELFF. In DNA form, the CDR3 reads TGTGCCAGCAGTTACCTAACTAGCGGGAGGCCCGGGGAGCTGTTTTTT.

This clone occurred a few times. The rearrangement joins TRBV6-8 to TRBJ2-3; 9 bases are a match to TRBD2. The CDR3 runs to 13 residues. The V gene's germline CDR1 is MNHGY and CDR2 SAAAGT. The ends lost 4 bases at V and 7 bases at J; junction bases unmatched: 3. The chain's CDR3 is CASSSGLANTQYF. The CDR3 nucleotides are TGTGCCAGCAGTTCCGGACTAGCGAATACGCAGTATTTT.

This clone has a handful of counts. Written as DNA, the CDR3 is TGTGCCAGCACCTACCCGGGACAGAACACCGGGGAGCTGTTTTTT. Its translation is CASTYPGQNTGELFF. This chain links TRBV12-5 with TRBJ2-2; D may be TRBD1 (6 bases). The CDR3 is made up of 15 amino acids. Germline CDR1 and CDR2: LGHNT and FRNRAP. Combining the CDR3 with reference TRBV12-5 and TRBJ2-2 gives the whole variable domain DARVTQTPRHKVTEMGQEVTMRCQPILGHNTVFWYRQTMMQGLELLAYFRNRAPLDDSGMPKDRFSAEMPDATLATLKIQPSEPRDSAVYFCASTYPGQNTGELFFGEGSRLTVL.

The chain combines TRBV29-1 with TRBJ2-3, with TRBD2 matching over 8 bases. After removal of 3 bases from V and 3 bases from J, the junction contained 11 bases not matched to a gene. The CDR3 runs to 16 residues. Germline V gene data show CDR1 as SQVTM and CDR2 as ANQGSEA. CDR3 DNA: TGCAGCGTTGACCCCCGGGGCGGGGGGTGGACAGATACGCAGTATTTT. Its translation: CSVDPRGGGWTDTQYF.

This clone was detected a few times. The chain recombines TRBV6-8 with TRBJ1-1; possible D gene TRBD1, 5 bases. The germline gives CDR1 MNHGY, CDR2 SAAAGT. V was trimmed by 5 bases and J by 6 bases, leaving 16 bases between them. The CDR3 consists of 14 residues. CDR3 DNA: TGTGCCAGCAGTATACGTGGGGGAGGGGCTGAAGCTTTCTTT. This encodes CASSIRGGGAEAFF.

This clone was counted only a few times. The chain combines TRBV28 with TRBJ1-5, with 11 bases aligning to TRBD1. CDR3 size: 16 residues. The germline gives CDR1 MDHEN, CDR2 SYDVKM. V dropped 7 bases and J dropped 4; count of bases not matched to a gene: 9. The CDR3 sequence: CASKPGQGVRNQPQHF. The CDR3 DNA reads as TGTGCCAGCAAGCCGGGACAGGGGGTACGAAATCAGCCCCAGCATTTT.

This chain joins TRBV9 and TRBJ2-3, with TRBD1 matching 9 bases. There are 15 residues in the CDR3. With V trimmed by 6 bases and J by 5 bases, 10 bases remained unmatched. The germline V gene encodes CDR1 SGDLS and CDR2 YYNGEE. The CDR3 coding sequence is TGTGCCAGCACCCGAGGGGACAGGGCCCGAGATACGCAGTATTTT. This gives the protein CASTRGDRARDTQYF. The full variable domain, completed using reference TRBV9 and TRBJ2-3, is DSGVTQTPKHLITATGQRVTLRCSPRSGDLSVYWYQQSLDQGLQFLIQYYNGEERAKGNILERFSAQQFPDLHSELNLSSLELGDSALYFCASTRGDRARDTQYFGPGTRLTVL.

This clone has more than one count but fewer than ten. V usage is TRBV7-6 and J usage is TRBJ2-2; perhaps TRBD2 as D (7 bases). V was clipped by 6 bases and J by 3 bases, with 17 bases between them. CDR1 and CDR2 from the germline V gene are SGHVS and FNYEAQ. This CDR3 spans 16 amino acids. The CDR3 loop is CASSPPRGGDTGELFF. The CDR3 DNA reads as TGTGCCAGCAGTCCACCCAGGGGAGGGGACACCGGGGAGCTGTTTTTT.

This clone is judged medium-sized. V gene TRBV11-3 combines with J gene TRBJ2-5, with 7 bases identical to TRBD2. The CDR3 loop spans 15 amino acids. The germline V gene has CDR1 SGHNT and CDR2 YENEEA. After removal of 6 bases from V and 4 bases from J, the junction contained 11 bases not matched to a gene. The CDR3 sequence: CASSLETSGGETQYF. The CDR3 coding sequence is TGTGCCAGCAGTCTAGAGACCTCGGGGGGAGAGACCCAGTACTTC.